This T cell receptor (beta chain) was sequenced in a study of CD8+ T cells in alopecia areata. The sequencing template was cDNA reverse transcribed from extracted RNA. Some clones are missing from TCRdb's copy, which holds only in-frame ones; the method was immunoSEQ multiplex PCR. The data contain about 3,900 clones, roughly 70% of them singletons. Treatment denoted: oral pan-JAK inhibitor, 5-10 mg twice daily. Alopecia areata patients provided lesional scalp punch biopsies and peripheral blood, both collected for the study. The CDR3 has 13 amino acids. Germline V gene sequence: CDR1 SQVTM, CDR2 ANQGSEA. V was shortened by 4 bases and J by 5 bases, with 14 bases between the two germline ends.

The sequencing here drew on skin, taken at week 24, from a patient treated with tofacitinib. V and J are TRBV29-1 and TRBJ1-1, with a possible D match to TRBD1 (5 bases). The clonotype was recovered from a human donor with alopecia areata. The DNA of the CDR3 is TGCAGCGTTGGGATGGGGGGGTCGACTGAAGCTTTCTTT. Amino acid sequence: CSVGMGGSTEAFF.